Presented here are 25 T cell receptor beta chains from one specimen sequenced in a study of T cells in Graves' hyperthyroidism and ophthalmopathy. It was RNA transcripts that yielded the amplified TCR beta CDR3 regions. HTBI primers were employed in a first-round RT-PCR of the TCR CDR3. TCRdb re-analysed the multiplex PCR reads in MiXCR, keeping a single row per CDR3 protein. The sample lists about 720,000 distinct CDR3 sequences; about 17% were seen once. The material sequenced was blood. The origin of the receptors is a woman aged 45-65 years with Graves' hyperthyroidism that later progressed to Graves' ophthalmopathy.

The chain employs TRBV29-1 and TRBJ1-5; 9 positions match TRBD1. The CDR3 loop spans 17 amino acids. CDR1 is SQVTM, CDR2 ANQGSEA, per germline. The trim removed 5 bases at V and 3 bases at J, leaving 14 bases unmatched. The CDR3 bases are TGCAGCGTTCCGGGGACAGGGTGGAAGGCCCCCAATCAGCCCCAGCATTTT. Its protein product is CSVPGTGWKAPNQPQHF.

The chain links TRBV4-1 to TRBJ1-1; D uncertain. This CDR3 is built from 16 residues. Germline V gene sequence: CDR1 MGHRA, CDR2 YSYEKL. The V end was cut by 1 base, the J end by 1 base, with 13 bases between. The CDR3 coding sequence is TGCGCCAGCAGCCAAGTCCATGATTCAGAGAACACTGAAGCTTTCTTT. This gives the protein CASSQVHDSENTEAFF.

On this clonotype itself: This could be a read error, since a much larger clone is one nucleotide away. The chain links TRBV29-1 to TRBJ2-3, with D tentatively TRBD1 (5 bases). This CDR3 comprises 14 residues. Per the germline V gene, CDR1 is SQVTM and CDR2 is ANQGSEA. Trimming removed 6 bases at V and 2 bases at J, with 15 bases between. This CDR3 reads CSVVTDTDTDTQYF. In nucleotides, the CDR3 is TGCAGCGTAGTAACGGACACCGACACAGATACGCAGTATTTT.

This clonotype was detected many times. V and J are TRBV28 and TRBJ2-4; tentatively, D is TRBD1 (6 bases). The CDR3 runs 18 residues. Germline CDR1 is MDHEN and CDR2 is SYDVKM. Trimming removed 3 bases from V and 0 bases from J, with 18 bases in between. CDR3 coding DNA: TGTGCCAGCAGTTTTGGAGTCCACAGGGTCTCAGCCAAAAACATTCAGTACTTC. This gives the protein CASSFGVHRVSAKNIQYF.

The table lists this clonotype with a few counts. Likely a read error: the CDR3 ends without its conserved phenylalanine or tryptophan. The chain employs TRBV3-1 and TRBJ1-5, with unresolved D. Germline CDR1 and CDR2: LGHDT and YNNKEL (reference sequence). The ends were cut back, 4 bases at V and 0 bases at J, with 10 bases in the middle. This CDR3 is built from 15 residues. This chain's CDR3 is CASSPDGDSNQPQHL. The CDR3 bases are TGTGCCAGCAGCCCTGACGGTGATAGCAATCAGCCCCAGCATCTT.

At least ten counts were recorded for this clonotype. The gene calls are TRBV12-3 or TRBV12-4 and TRBJ2-3; D is unclear. V shed 5 bases and J shed 2 bases, with 11 bases lying between them. The CDR3 loop spans 14 amino acids. In DNA form, the CDR3 reads TGTGCCAGCAGTCCCCCGTTAAACACAGATACGCAGTATTTT. Amino acids: CASSPPLNTDTQYF.

This clonotype appeared many times. The chain is built from TRBV5-1 and TRBJ2-3, with TRBD1 identical over 9 bases. The CDR3 has 15 residues. Germline CDR1 SGHRS, CDR2 YFSETQ. The junction had 5 bases not matched to a gene; V was cut back by 4 bases and J by 2 bases. The CDR3 loop is CASSVTGGSTDTQYF. The DNA of the CDR3 is TGCGCCAGCAGCGTGACAGGGGGTTCCACAGATACGCAGTATTTT.

This clonotype was picked up many times. J is TRBJ1-5 and V is TRBV2; D unclear. CDR3 size: 11 residues. Between the trimmed V and J ends, which lost 5 bases and 5 bases, there was a span of 4 bases. Germline V gives CDR1 SNHLY, CDR2 FYNNEI. In DNA, the CDR3 is TGTGCCAGCAGTTACGATCAGCCCCAGCATTTT. Translating gives CASSYDQPQHF.

This clonotype was detected only a few times. V and J are TRBV3-1 and TRBJ2-2; TRBD1 matches at 7 bases. In germline, CDR1 is LGHDT, CDR2 YNNKEL (reference sequence). This CDR3 comprises 16 residues. J lost 3 bases, V lost 3 bases, and 7 bases had no gene match. In DNA form, the CDR3 reads TGTGCCAGCAGCCATCCACAGGGGACCTACACCGGGGAGCTGTTTTTT. It yields the protein CASSHPQGTYTGELFF.

This clonotype came up a few times. J is TRBJ1-6 and V is TRBV7-9; 8 bases are shared with TRBD1. Germline V gene data show CDR1 as SEHNR and CDR2 as FQNEAQ (reference sequence). With V trimmed by 5 bases and J by 7 bases, 7 bases remained unmatched. This CDR3 is 15 amino acids long. The CDR3 region is CASSTRQGRNSPLHF. The CDR3 nucleotides read TGTGCCAGCAGCACACGACAGGGGAGGAATTCACCCCTCCACTTT.

V gene TRBV12-3 or TRBV12-4 combines with J gene TRBJ1-4; 8 bases agree with TRBD1. CDR3 length: 15 amino acids. The V and J ends lost 2 bases and 7 bases, in that order; junction bases with no gene match: 6. CDR3 residues: CASSLRTGFSEKLFF. Written as DNA, the CDR3 is TGTGCCAGCAGTTTACGGACAGGGTTCAGTGAAAAACTGTTTTTT.

This clonotype was seen a handful of times. The V call is TRBV20-1, the J call TRBJ1-4; no clear D. The V and J ends lost 0 bases and 7 bases respectively, with 15 bases between them. Germline V gives CDR1 DFQATT, CDR2 SNEGSKA (reference sequence). The CDR3 spans 15 residues. CDR3 in DNA: TGCAGTGCTAGAGATCCCGTAGGGATGGGTGAAAAACTGTTTTTT. Amino acids: CSARDPVGMGEKLFF.

This clonotype was seen a handful of times. This rearrangement joins TRBV13 to TRBJ1-6; D gene ambiguous. The CDR3 consists of 16 residues. Germline CDR1 PRHDT, CDR2 FYEKMQ (reference sequence). V lost 3 bases and J 4 bases, leaving 13 bases between the germline ends. Written as DNA, the CDR3 is TGTGCCAGCAGCTTTAAGAGGAGAGGATATAATTCACCCCTCCACTTT. This gives the protein CASSFKRRGYNSPLHF.

The chain uses TRBV2 and TRBJ2-2; D remains unclear. The CDR3 covers 14 residues. CDR1 is SNHLY and CDR2 is FYNNEI in the germline V gene. Trimming left V 5 bases short and J 7 bases short, with 14 bases between. In DNA, the CDR3 is TGTGCCAGCAGTTTTGGCCGGCTTGTCGGGGAGCTGTTTTTT. Its translation: CASSFGRLVGELFF.

The genes are TRBV4-1 and TRBJ2-7; 15 bases are shared with TRBD2. J was trimmed by 0 bases and V by 4 bases; bases with no gene match: 7. The CDR3 contains 18 residues. Looked up from germline, CDR1 is MGHRA and CDR2 is YSYEKL. The chain's CDR3 is CASSPGLAGGRTSYEQYF. The CDR3 nucleotides read TGCGCCAGCAGCCCTGGACTAGCGGGGGGGAGGACCTCCTACGAGCAGTACTTC.

This clonotype was counted many times. The rearrangement links TRBV28 to TRBJ1-1; D remains ambiguous. Trimming left V 3 bases short and J 6 bases short, with 11 bases between. In germline, CDR1 is MDHEN, CDR2 SYDVKM. This CDR3 has 13 residues. DNA of the CDR3: TGTGCCAGCAGTTTTCCTCTGATGTCTGAAGCTTTCTTT. Its protein product is CASSFPLMSEAFF.

This clonotype was counted only a few times. The chain is built from TRBV6-1 and TRBJ2-7, with 8 nucleotides matching TRBD1. Germline V lookup: CDR1 MNHNS, CDR2 SASEGT. V was pared by 4 bases and J by 4 bases, with 18 bases of the junction left unmatched. The CDR3 runs to 18 residues. The CDR3 DNA reads as TGTGCCAGCAGTGTCTCCCGGGACAGGAGTTTGGGGGTGTACGAGCAGTACTTC. As protein: CASSVSRDRSLGVYEQYF.

This clonotype showed up many times. This chain connects TRBV7-9 to TRBJ2-5; 8 nucleotides align to TRBD1. The trim removed 0 bases at V and 4 bases at J, leaving 1 base unmatched. Germline CDR1 is SEHNR and CDR2 is FQNEAQ (reference sequence). The CDR3 covers 14 residues. The DNA of the CDR3 is TGTGCCAGCAGCTTAGCCGACAGGGGAGAGACCCAGTACTTC. Its protein is CASSLADRGETQYF.

This clonotype was detected ten times or more. The chain recombines TRBV3-1 with TRBJ1-2; TRBD1 matches 9 bases. The ends lost 2 bases at V and 6 bases at J; junction bases unmatched: 7. Germline V gene data show CDR1 as LGHDT and CDR2 as YNNKEL (reference sequence). The CDR3 is 15 amino acids. The DNA of the CDR3 is TGTGCCAGCAGCCAACTGGACAGGGGCTCGGATGGCTACACCTTC. Its protein product is CASSQLDRGSDGYTF. Complete variable domain (other parts from reference TRBV3-1 and TRBJ1-2): DTAVSQTPKYLVTQMGNDKSIKCEQNLGHDTMYWYKQDSKKFLKIMFSYNNKELIINETVPNRFSPKSPDKAHLNLHINSLELGDSAVYFCASSQLDRGSDGYTFGSGTRLTVV.

This clonotype was detected a few times. The J gene is TRBJ2-1, the V gene TRBV3-1, with D tentatively TRBD2 (5 bases). This CDR3 is built from 15 residues. Per the germline V gene, CDR1 is LGHDT and CDR2 is YNNKEL (reference sequence). V was trimmed by 1 base and J by 3 bases, leaving 10 bases between them. The CDR3 here is CASSQGARDYNEQFF. The DNA for the CDR3 is TGTGCCAGCAGCCAAGGTGCCCGGGACTACAATGAGCAGTTCTTC.

This clonotype was found many times. V gene TRBV12-3 or TRBV12-4 combines with J gene TRBJ1-5; D not certain. The CDR3 loop spans 13 amino acids. The ends were cut back, 5 bases at V and 5 bases at J, with 10 bases in the middle. The CDR3 DNA follows: TGTGCCAGCAGTCCCGTGAGCTATCAGCCCCAGCATTTT. Amino acids: CASSPVSYQPQHF.

Comment on this clonotype: A clone one base away is much larger, so this may be a read error. The chain combines TRBV7-9 with TRBJ2-1, with no clear D. Trimming stripped 1 base from V and 5 bases from J, with 9 bases between. This CDR3 is 14 amino acids long. Looked up from germline, CDR1 is SEHNR and CDR2 is FQNEAQ (reference sequence). CDR3 loop: CASSLVAANNEQFF. The CDR3 DNA sequence: TGTGCCAGCAGCTTAGTGGCAGCAAACAATGAGCAGTTCTTC.

This clonotype was observed many times. The chain joins TRBV20-1 to TRBJ1-1, with D tentatively TRBD1 (6 bases). The germline CDR1 and CDR2 sequences are DFQATT and SNEGSKA (reference sequence). The CDR3 runs to 15 residues. V gave up 1 base and J gave up 3 bases, with 15 bases separating them. CDR3 bases: TGCAGTGCTAGAGGATCGACAGGAGGGGACACTGAAGCTTTCTTT. Translated, it gives CSARGSTGGDTEAFF.

This clonotype was counted at least ten times. The chain employs TRBV20-1 and TRBJ1-1; 7 positions match TRBD1. V shed 0 bases and J 7 bases; nucleotides not matched to a gene: 14. The CDR3 has 16 residues. The germline gives CDR1 DFQATT, CDR2 SNEGSKA (reference sequence). CDR3 in DNA: TGCAGTGCTAGAGATTCCCCCTGGGGACAGTATGTTGAAGCTTTCTTT. The encoded protein is CSARDSPWGQYVEAFF.

The genes are TRBV2 and TRBJ2-2; 13 bases are shared with TRBD2. Germline CDR1 reads SNHLY; CDR2 reads FYNNEI. This CDR3 is 16 amino acids long. V shed 5 bases, J shed 6 bases, and the junction held 6 bases outside the gene matches. The CDR3 DNA follows: TGTGCCAGCAGTCACGTAACTAGCGGGGGGGCCGGGGAGCTGTTTTTT. This gives the protein CASSHVTSGGAGELFF.